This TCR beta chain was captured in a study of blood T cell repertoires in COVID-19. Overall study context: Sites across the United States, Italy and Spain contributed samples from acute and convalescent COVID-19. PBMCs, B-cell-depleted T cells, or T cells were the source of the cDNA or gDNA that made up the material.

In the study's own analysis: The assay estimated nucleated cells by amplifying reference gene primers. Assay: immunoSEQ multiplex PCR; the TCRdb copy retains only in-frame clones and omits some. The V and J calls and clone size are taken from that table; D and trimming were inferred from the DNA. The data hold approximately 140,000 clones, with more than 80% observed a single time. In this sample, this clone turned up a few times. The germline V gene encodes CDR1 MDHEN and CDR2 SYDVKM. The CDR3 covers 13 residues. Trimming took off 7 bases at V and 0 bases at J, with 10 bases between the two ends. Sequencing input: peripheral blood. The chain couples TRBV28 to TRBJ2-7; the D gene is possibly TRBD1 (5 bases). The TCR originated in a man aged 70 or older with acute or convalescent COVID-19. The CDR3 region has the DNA TGTGCCAGCACCCGACAGCACTCCTACGAGCAGTACTTC. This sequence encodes CASTRQHSYEQYF.